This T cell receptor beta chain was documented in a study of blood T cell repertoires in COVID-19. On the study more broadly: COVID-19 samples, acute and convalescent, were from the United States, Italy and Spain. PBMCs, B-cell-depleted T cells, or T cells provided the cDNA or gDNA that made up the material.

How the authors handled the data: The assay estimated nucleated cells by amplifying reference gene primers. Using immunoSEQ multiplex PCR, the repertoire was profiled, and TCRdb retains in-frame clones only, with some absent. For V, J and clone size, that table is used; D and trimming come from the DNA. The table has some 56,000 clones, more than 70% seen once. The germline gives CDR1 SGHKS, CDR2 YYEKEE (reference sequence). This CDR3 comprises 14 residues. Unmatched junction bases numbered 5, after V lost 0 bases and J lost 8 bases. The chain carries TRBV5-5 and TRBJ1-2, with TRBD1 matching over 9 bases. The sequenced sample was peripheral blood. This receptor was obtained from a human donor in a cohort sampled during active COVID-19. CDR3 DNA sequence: TGTGCCAGCAGCTTGGGGGGACAGGGTCGGGGCTACACCTTC. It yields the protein CASSLGGQGRGYTF.